This T cell receptor (beta chain) derives from a study of T cells in Graves' hyperthyroidism and ophthalmopathy. The length of the CDR3 is 13 residues. Germline CDR1 is LNHDA and CDR2 is SQIVND (reference sequence). Trimming cost V 3 bases and J 1 base, with 6 bases left between them. This clonotype was counted at least ten times. RNA transcripts served as the template for amplifying TCR beta CDR3 regions. Using the HTBI primer set, a first-round RT-PCR was run on the TCR CDR3. TCRdb analysed the multiplex PCR reads with MiXCR anew, one entry per CDR3 protein. The sample includes some 600,000 distinct CDR3 sequences, over 11% of them seen just once. On the basis of clinical symptoms, serum thyroxine and TRAb, thyroid ultrasound and orbital computed tomography, diagnoses were made.

The sequenced sample consisted of blood. This chain joins TRBV19 and TRBJ1-1, with D uncertain. This receptor was identified in a woman aged 25 to 39 with Graves' hyperthyroidism that later progressed to Graves' ophthalmopathy. CDR3 DNA sequence: TGTGCCAGTAGTATTTTGAAGAACACTGAAGCTTTCTTT. As protein: CASSILKNTEAFF.